The clone carrying this T cell receptor (beta chain) occurred a few times. As yet, its antigen is unknown. Germline V gene data show CDR1 as KGHSH and CDR2 as LQKENI. V gave up 4 bases and J gave up 10 bases, with 13 bases separating them. CDR3 length equals 12 residues. What was sequenced were expressed TCRB transcripts, since all of the isolated RNA had been reverse transcribed. Only in-frame clones appear in the TCRdb table, and some are missing; sequencing was by immunoSEQ multiplex PCR. The sample yields about 340,000 clones, 13% seen once. The data were taken from a study of beta chain features in type 1 diabetes. Across the whole study: Examination of sorted cells across all samples involved around 99 million cells.

General study points: TCRB CDR3s from Type 1 diabetes patients were moderately but significantly shorter in all four CD4+ subsets. Insertions were fewer and deletions more numerous at VDJ junctions in type 1 diabetes patients.

The V call is TRBV18, the J call TRBJ1-2, with a tentative D call TRBD1 (5 bases). The clonotype originates from a woman aged 18-29 years with type 1 diabetes. Sequencing was carried out using naive CD4+ T cells from blood. In DNA form, the CDR3 reads TGTGCCAGCTCACTGTACGACAGCCACTACACCTTC. This translates into CASSLYDSHYTF.